This section outlines one T cell receptor beta chain sequence together with its context. Its antigen has not been determined. The sample holds no much larger clone one base away, and base qualities are not on file. This entry comes from a study of vaccination and CD4 T cells after COVID-19 (dated by TCRdb to the early 2020s). As for the study more broadly: Convalescent patients had a positive SARS-CoV-2 result on nasal swab PCR, and of these patients, several had mild disease and one had severe disease. The cultures were stimulated with overlapping spike peptide pools from SARS-CoV-2 and from the common cold coronaviruses HCoV-NL63, HCoV-OC43 and HCoV-229E. The convalescent cohort included six males and four females, with two Hispanic individuals, seven Caucasians, two Asians and one multiracial person. In control cultures, a CEFX viral epitope pool was used as positive control, an HIV-1 Nef peptide pool was used as negative control, or no peptide was added. Post-COVID blood samples were collected from convalescent patients a median of about 92 days after diagnosis, with a range of about 30 to 161 days. The spike-specific CD4+ TCR repertoire was compared before and after mRNA vaccination in 10 to 11 COVID-19 convalescent patients and a few infection-naive healthy vaccine recipients. Post-vaccine blood samples were taken a median of approximately 76 days after the second vaccine dose, with a range of about 13 to 250 days. Participants got two doses of the Pfizer-BioNTech BNT162b2 vaccine (n=8) or two doses of the Moderna mRNA-1273 vaccine (n=2). The research as a whole found: Of the vaccine-specific clones in convalescent patients, 304 of 307, or nearly all, reacted only to SARS-CoV-2 spike and did not cross-react with common cold coronaviruses. Relatively few convalescent patients were included in the study, and early timepoints after natural infection were not analyzed. An increase in the median number of SARS-CoV-2-reactive clonotypes from approximately 23 after infection to a few dozen after vaccination was observed, but the change was not found to be significant. Among the post-vaccine SARS-CoV-2-reactive clones in convalescent patients, a median roughly 85% showed up only after vaccination, which suggests vaccine-specific priming.

The library was produced with PCR. TCR sequencing of DNA from cultured CD4+ T cells used the Oncomine TCR Beta short-read assay at the Johns Hopkins FTIC core. The QIAamp micro DNA kit was used to extract genomic DNA from the cultured CD4+ T cells. Oncomine TCR Beta libraries from cultured CD4+ T cells were pooled with unique dual indexes and sequenced on an Illumina iSeq 100. As for the original processing: Non-productive sequences were removed, and CDR3s that did not start with C, did not end with F or W, or were shorter than 7 amino acids were discarded. Antigen-specific clonotypes were identified with the MANAFEST web application by comparing peptide-stimulated wells with reference and other culture wells. For a clone to be called positive, the clone needed an FDR below 0.05, an odds ratio above 5, and a productive frequency above 0.1% in at least two of three replicate wells. Cross-reactive clonotypes were defined as significantly expanded in both SARS-CoV-2 spike wells and at least one common cold coronavirus spike condition. Levenshtein distances (stringdist) and unrooted phylogenetic trees (ape) in R version 3.6.1 were used to assess CDR3 homology. TCRdb trimmed public reads at Q25 via fastp, called clones via MiXCR and kept in-frame beta chains. Rows are combined by CDR3 protein, so each entry shows the most common genes and DNA. For this entry, the V and J calls and clone size follow TCRdb and not the study's own pipeline. The sample profile shows roughly 8,900 distinct CDR3 sequences; 64% of them were found once. The ten largest clones capture about 31% of the sample.

This sample's treatment or condition label indicates: roughly nine-day PBMC culture with coronavirus spike peptide pools or control peptides (ViraFEST assay). The ViraFEST assay was used in the study, in which antigen-specific T cells were expanded with peptide pools and expanded clonotypes were subsequently identified by TCR sequencing. The convalescent patients' positive SARS-CoV-2 PCR tests fell between March and December 2020, which was before the Alpha, Beta and Delta variants emerged in the United States. Each well held around 2.1 million PBMCs cultured with approximately 10 ug/ml peptide pools in IMDM containing around 4.5% human AB serum and roughly 9.3 IU/ml IL-2. Half of the culture medium was replaced with fresh IL-2-containing medium on days 3 and 7. CD4+ T cells were isolated after approximately ten days of culture through negative selection using the EasySep CD4+ T cell isolation kit. PBMCs were separated from whole blood using Ficoll-Paque Plus gradient centrifugation and then either used fresh or cryopreserved at -140C. Triplicate wells were generally used for each culture condition.

Sequencing used CD4+ T cells from blood, cultured in vitro. This sequence was found in a human donor who had recovered from COVID-19.

CDR3 region: CASSIEGNYGYTF. The nucleotides read TGTGCCAGTAGTATTGAGGGGAACTATGGCTACACCTTC. The sequence joins TRBV19 to TRBJ1-2; possibly the D gene is TRBD1, per 5 matching bases. In the germline V gene (reference sequence), CDR1 corresponds to LNHDA and CDR2 to SQIVND. The CDR3 numbers 13 residues from cysteine through phenylalanine. Just the 39-base CDR3 DNA is kept, in frame starting at base 1. V and J are truncated by 3 bases and 2 bases respectively, leaving an intervening sequence of 7 bases.